The source of this T cell receptor (beta chain) is a study of early T cells in non-severe SARS-CoV-2 infection. As for the study in general: Alpha and beta chains were unpaired, from unsorted whole-blood bulk RNA. Overall study results and limits: Comparison of clonotypes with VDJdb favored anti-spike CD8 responses while missing private and CD4 specificities.

Using its own MiXCR run on the 5' RACE reads, TCRdb lists one record per CDR3 protein. The sample has fewer than 70,000 distinct CDR3 sequences; 10% to 15% are singletons. This clonotype turned up a few times. Antigen: not known. CDR1 ENHRY and CDR2 SYGVKD come from the germline V gene. This CDR3 has 14 residues. After removal of 10 bases from V and 6 bases from J, the junction contained 14 bases not matched to a gene. V gene TRBV10-3 combines with J gene TRBJ1-1, with TRBD1 identical over 7 bases. Sequenced material: whole blood. This clonotype originated in an adult who was a healthcare worker with PCR-confirmed SARS-CoV-2 infection or an uninfected control (not recorded which). The CDR3 reads CATGVGDTGAEAFF. The CDR3 DNA follows: TGTGCCACGGGGGTTGGGGACACAGGGGCTGAAGCTTTCTTT.